Listed below are T cell receptor beta chains from one sample, sequenced in a study of blood T cell repertoires in COVID-19. Libraries were prepared by immunoSEQ multiplex PCR; TCRdb keeps only in-frame clonotypes and omits some of them. The repertoire has 150,000 to 180,000 clones, more than 85% of them found once; the top ten carry about 2.4%. Sequenced input: peripheral blood. All receptors come from an older woman with acute or convalescent COVID-19. Both conserved end residues are part of each CDR3. Fields, in order: CDR3 length, J gene, V gene, CDR3 protein.

15 | TRBJ2-2 | TRBV2 | CASSSRGTNTGELFF
16 | TRBJ1-3 | TRBV19 | CASSPQASLAGNTIYF
15 | TRBJ2-3 | TRBV5-6 | CASRRVDRYTDTQYF
14 | TRBJ1-3 | TRBV7-9 | CASRKQGRGNTIYF
13 | TRBJ1-2 | TRBV5-1 | CASSSQDLYGYTF
10 | TRBJ2-3 | TRBV29-1 | CSAYTDTQYF
14 | TRBJ2-7 | TRBV27 | CASSLPGGSYEQYF
15 | TRBJ1-6 | TRBV5-1 | CASSPLTGVNSPLHF
15 | TRBJ1-6 | TRBV2 | CASTRESSYNSPLHF
14 | TRBJ1-1 | TRBV7-3 | CASSLTGRNTEAFF
14 | TRBJ1-2 | TRBV5-1 | CASSLESGLEGYTF
18 | TRBJ2-1 | TRBV5-4 | CASRARGFGTYDYNEQFF
13 | TRBJ2-5 | TRBV19 | CASSPGTGPTQYF